This T cell receptor beta chain derives from a study of siplizumab effects on memory and regulatory T cells. Clones were sequenced by immunoSEQ multiplex PCR, and TCRdb holds only the in-frame ones, with some missing. The sample has about 100,000 clones, over 90% seen once. CDR3 length equals 14 residues. Between the trimmed V and J ends, which lost 0 bases and 6 bases, there was a span of 13 bases. Germline CDR1 SGHRS, CDR2 YFSETQ. The source material was non-Treg CD4+ T cells sorted from blood. V usage is TRBV5-1 and J usage is TRBJ2-7, with a possible D match to TRBD1 (5 bases). The receptor was isolated from a human donor in good health. The CDR3 spells CASSLGQFSGEQYF. CDR3 DNA sequence: TGCGCCAGCAGCTTGGGACAGTTTAGTGGCGAGCAGTACTTC.